These 9 T cell receptor beta chains were all obtained from the same sample, sequenced in a study of response to subunit inactivated influenza vaccine. TCRdb itself ran the RT-PCR reads through MiXCR, one entry per CDR3 protein. The sample lists under 550,000 distinct CDR3 sequences; roughly 8.2% were seen once. Material: PBMCs from blood, obtained around 25 months after vaccination. These receptors all come from a man between 50 and 69 years old who received an inactivated influenza vaccine.

The sample holds many counts of this clonotype. The V gene is TRBV29-1, the J gene TRBJ2-5, with unresolved D. This CDR3 contains 16 residues. V gave up 6 bases and J gave up 2 bases, with 22 bases separating them. CDR1 is SQVTM and CDR2 is ANQGSEA in the germline V gene. CDR3 residues: CSVAEPGGVGQETQYF. The DNA for the CDR3 is TGCAGCGTGGCCGAACCCGGCGGAGTCGGGCAAGAGACCCAGTACTTC.

The chain carries TRBV20-1 and TRBJ2-5; D not certain. The germline V and J ends were trimmed by 0 bases and 0 bases, with 11 bases remaining between them. The CDR3 runs to 15 residues. Germline V gene lookup returns CDR1 DFQATT and CDR2 SNEGSKA (reference sequence). CDR3 region: CSARDLGRYQETQYF. The CDR3 DNA follows: TGCAGTGCTAGAGATCTTGGCAGGTACCAAGAGACCCAGTACTTC.

This clonotype was detected only a few times. This chain uses TRBV7-2 with TRBJ2-5, with a tentative D call TRBD1 (6 bases). Trimming took off 5 bases at V and 0 bases at J, with 16 bases between the two ends. Looked up from germline, CDR1 is SGHTA and CDR2 is FQGNSA. The CDR3 length is 16 residues. CDR3 sequence: CASSGLAGANQETQYF. The CDR3 nucleotides read TGTGCCAGCAGCGGACTTGCAGGGGCCAACCAAGAGACCCAGTACTTC.

Ten or more counts support this clonotype. V and J are TRBV20-1 and TRBJ2-1, with 10 bases matching TRBD2. Germline assignment: CDR1 DFQATT and CDR2 SNEGSKA (reference sequence). The CDR3 has 14 amino acids. V gave up 2 bases and J gave up 7 bases; unmatched junction bases: 5. CDR3 sequence reads: CSARSSGSLNEQFF. As DNA, the CDR3 is TGCAGTGCTAGATCTAGCGGGAGTCTGAATGAGCAGTTCTTC.

The chain recombines TRBV18 with TRBJ2-7; D unclear. Germline V gene lookup returns CDR1 KGHSH and CDR2 LQKENI. The CDR3 runs to 13 residues. Deletions cut 0 bases from V and 3 bases from J, with 6 bases between. The CDR3 here is CASSPPGNYEQYF. The DNA for the CDR3 is TGTGCCAGCTCACCACCAGGCAACTACGAGCAGTACTTC.

CDR3 sequence: CSARQRYGIGQETQYF. The CDR3 nucleotides are TGCAGTGCAAGACAACGCTACGGGATAGGCCAAGAGACCCAGTACTTC. The J gene is TRBJ2-5, the V gene TRBV20-1; tentative D call: TRBD2 (5 bases). Trimming took off 6 bases at V and 1 base at J, with 21 bases between the two ends. Germline-derived CDR1 and CDR2 are DFQATT and SNEGSKA (reference sequence). The CDR3 is 16 residues long.

This clonotype was observed a handful of times. The rearrangement joins TRBV7-2 to TRBJ2-7, with 7 bases fitting TRBD2. The CDR3 is made up of 15 amino acids. The V gene end was trimmed by 5 bases and the J gene end by 4 bases; junction bases not matched to a gene: 11. From germline, CDR1 is SGHTA and CDR2 FQGNSA. The CDR3 sequence: CASSARGEGPYEQYF. In DNA, the CDR3 is TGTGCCAGCAGCGCCCGAGGGGAGGGCCCTTACGAGCAGTACTTC.

This clonotype has only a few counts. J is TRBJ2-7 and V is TRBV4-3; the D call may be TRBD1 or TRBD2 (5 bases each). V gave up 0 bases and J gave up 1 base, with 13 bases separating them. The germline V gene has CDR1 LGHNA and CDR2 YSLEER. The CDR3 sequence is 16 residues long. CDR3 DNA sequence: TGCGCCAGCAGCCAAGATTCACTGGGGGTATCCTACGAGCAGTACTTC. Residues: CASSQDSLGVSYEQYF.

This clonotype has at least ten counts. The chain couples TRBV5-1 to TRBJ2-5, with D unresolved. Germline-derived CDR1 and CDR2 are SGHRS and YFSETQ. The length of the CDR3 is 13 residues. The V end was cut by 6 bases, the J end by 1 base, with 10 bases between. CDR3 nucleotides: TGCGCCAGCAAGGAGAGTTTCCAAGAGACCCAGTACTTC. Protein: CASKESFQETQYF.